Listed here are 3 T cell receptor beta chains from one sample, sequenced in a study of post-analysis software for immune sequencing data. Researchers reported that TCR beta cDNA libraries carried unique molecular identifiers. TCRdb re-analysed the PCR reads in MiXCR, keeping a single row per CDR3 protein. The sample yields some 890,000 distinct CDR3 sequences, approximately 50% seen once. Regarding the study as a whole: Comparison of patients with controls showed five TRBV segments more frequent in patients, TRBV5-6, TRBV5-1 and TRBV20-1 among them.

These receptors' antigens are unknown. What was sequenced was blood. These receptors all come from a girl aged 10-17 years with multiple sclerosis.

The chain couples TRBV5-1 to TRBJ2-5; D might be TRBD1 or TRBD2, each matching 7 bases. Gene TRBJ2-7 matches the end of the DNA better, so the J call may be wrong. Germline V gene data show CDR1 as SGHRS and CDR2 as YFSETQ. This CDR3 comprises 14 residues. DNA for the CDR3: TGCGCCAGCAGCCCCCAGGGGGGGCGGGACGAGCAGTACTTC. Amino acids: CASSPQGGRDEQYF.

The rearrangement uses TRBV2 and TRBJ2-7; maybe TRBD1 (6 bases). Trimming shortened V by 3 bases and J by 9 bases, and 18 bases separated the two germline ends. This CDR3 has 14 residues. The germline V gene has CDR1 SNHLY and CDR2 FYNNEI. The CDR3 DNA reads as TGTGCCAGCAGTGATGTCAGCCAACGAGGGGGGCAGTACTTC. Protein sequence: CASSDVSQRGGQYF.

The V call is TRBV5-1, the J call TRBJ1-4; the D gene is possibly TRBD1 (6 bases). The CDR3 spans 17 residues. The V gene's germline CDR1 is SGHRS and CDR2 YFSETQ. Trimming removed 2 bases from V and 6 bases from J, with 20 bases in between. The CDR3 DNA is TGCGCCAGCAGCTTAGACAGGCCTCTTCGAGGGGATGAAAAACTGTTTTTT. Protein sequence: CASSLDRPLRGDEKLFF.